The sequence of this T cell receptor beta chain was determined in a study of beta chain features in type 1 diabetes. The study's findings and limits: All four CD4+ subsets from Type 1 diabetes patients carried moderately but significantly shorter TCRB CDR3s.

It was via CD45RO/CCR7/CD25/CD127/CD95/CD27 that CD4+ naive, central memory, regulatory and stem cell-like memory cells were sorted. Germline V lookup: CDR1 LGHNA, CDR2 YNFKEQ. The V segment lost 0 bases and the J segment 5 bases; nucleotides outside the gene matches: 7. This CDR3 has 16 amino acids. Expressed TCRB transcripts were sequenced because the isolated RNA had all been reverse transcribed beforehand. Some clones are missing from TCRdb's copy, which holds only in-frame ones; the method was immunoSEQ multiplex PCR. The sample shows approximately 260,000 clones, 20% to 25% of them seen only once. On this clone: As yet, its antigen is unknown.

This chain uses TRBV4-2 with TRBJ2-1; 7 bases align to TRBD2. Specimen: naive CD4+ T cells from blood. The TCR comes from a young woman with type 1 diabetes. The CDR3 sequence: CASSQDVVAGHNEQFF. CDR3 DNA: TGTGCCAGCAGCCAAGATGTAGTAGCGGGCCACAATGAGCAGTTCTTC.